This TCR beta chain was retrieved from a study of blood T cells in healthy people across ages (dated by TCRdb to 2014 to 2015). General notes on the study: In model experiments, roughly one uniquely barcoded TCR beta cDNA molecule per two T cells was captured by template switching. The study measured age-related changes in TCR beta repertoire diversity using deep sequencing normalized with unique cDNA molecular identifiers. Four age groups were formed from the donors: young (average approximately 15 years), middle-aged (just under 40), aged (roughly 58) and long-lived (around 82). To avoid experimental bias, donors of different ages were randomly spread across the sequencing lanes. The study analyzed two additional independent replicas of 1 million unique cDNA reads from the same blood draw for two donors, one aged 18 to 30 and one aged 80 or older. Summary of the overall study and its limitations: As age increased, observed TCR beta diversity per million T cells dropped in a roughly linear way, and a significant reduction was already evident by age roughly 36. Estimates of total diversity based on one million sequenced T cells were considered lower bounds and underestimates. The CMV infection status of donors was not known, potentially confounding age-related changes in expanded clonotypes. A strong correlation was found between observed TCR beta diversity and the percentage of naive T cells measured by flow cytometry. Conclusive comparison of naive and antigen-experienced compartments was prevented by the profiling of bulk unsorted PBMCs. Compared with the aged group, the long-lived group had more naive CD4+ T cells, fewer expanded clones and increased TCR diversity, suggesting age selection.

Library creation used 5' RACE. The data were produced on an Illumina HiSeq 2500. A second PCR of 7 to 11 cycles was performed with a sample-barcoded 5' primer and a J-beta primer mix. Each TCR beta cDNA molecule received a unique molecular identifier from a template-switch 5' adaptor carrying 12 random nucleotides. At least 3 million CDR3-containing paired-end reads were obtained from each sample. All of the RNA was converted into first-strand cDNA using the Mint cDNA synthesis kit, with a TRBC-specific oligonucleotide serving as the primer. Following uracil-DNA glycosylase treatment, all cDNA underwent a first 18-cycle PCR with the universal primers M1SS and BC2_uni_R. Turning to the authors' computational methods: For normalization, 1 million high-quality reads, each with a distinct molecular identifier, were randomly selected from each sample. Reads with shared molecular identifiers were discarded instead of being binned into consensus sequences. MiTCR, run with a Q25 quality threshold and the strictest error-elimination algorithm, handled CDR3 identification, clonotype clustering and error correction. A nonparametric unseen species model using Euler transformation provided a lower-bound estimate of total TCR beta diversity. TCRdb itself trimmed the public reads at Q25 with fastp, ran MiXCR and retained productive beta chains. Every entry covers one CDR3 protein and lists the most common genes and DNA from its rows. The V and J calls and clone size are TCRdb's, not the authors'. This sample has 920,000 or so distinct CDR3 sequences in its table, and 35% to 55% of those were observed once. Under 20% of the sample is held by the ten biggest clonotypes.

Donors were 35 to 40 systemically healthy Caucasian individuals from Russia aged roughly 6 to 95 years. Each donor gave around 9.9 milliliters of peripheral blood, collected into EDTA-treated Vacutainer tubes. Ficoll-Paque density-gradient centrifugation was used to isolate PBMCs, with at least 7 million per sample. Total RNA, at least 6 micrograms per sample, was extracted from PBMCs with Trizol reagent. For every donor, an aliquot of PBMCs went through flow cytometry to measure the percentages of naive CD45RAhigh/CD27high T cells. Ten or more counts support this clonotype. Its antigen is not yet known. No base qualities exist here, and no much larger clone lies one base off it. CDR1 and CDR2 (DFQATT, SNEGSKA) derive from the germline V gene (reference sequence). A distance of 11 bases separates the germline ends of V and J, which lose 5 bases and 3 bases respectively. Measured from the cysteine to the phenylalanine, the CDR3 is 12 residues long. Only CDR3 DNA remains: 36 bases, in frame from the first base.

This clonotype originated in an older woman in good health. The receptor chain draws on TRBV20-1 and TRBJ2-7, and possibly TRBD2, on 7 matching bases. Sequencing used blood. The nucleotides read TGCAGTGCTGCGGGGGCTAACTACGAGCAGTACTTC. The resulting protein is CSAAGANYEQYF.